A selection of T cell receptor beta chains follows, all from one sample in a study of T-cell memory formation after mild COVID-19. MiXCR, run by TCRdb on the 5' RACE reads, gives a single entry per CDR3 protein. This repertoire shows approximately 290,000 distinct CDR3 sequences, approximately 16% found once; its top ten account for over 20%. Sequencing was carried out using PBMCs or a T cell subset sorted from them (not recorded which). These receptors came from a young man who had mild COVID-19 (a few samples of this study predate the infection). Cell type and time point are not known. Both conserved end residues are part of each CDR3. A D gene is named only where the DNA matches it firmly. A row's size may be missing; if present it is once, few, many or a size class.

TRBJ2-5 many NA TRBV7-6 CASSLVKGPGQETQYF TGTGCCAGCAGCTTAGTTAAAGGGCCGGGTCAAGAGACCCAGTACTTC
TRBJ2-7 few TRBD1 TRBV9 CASSKQGGEQYF TGTGCCAGCAGCAAACAGGGGGGCGAGCAGTACTTC
TRBJ1-6 few NA TRBV28 CASTARASYNSPLHF TGTGCCAGCACCGCCAGGGCCTCCTATAATTCACCCCTCCACTTT
TRBJ1-6 NA NA TRBV20-1 CSARGVGALGSPLHF TGCAGTGCTAGGGGGGTTGGGGCCTTGGGTTCACCCCTCCACTTT
TRBJ1-1 few NA TRBV5-1 CASSLSRADTEAFF TGCGCCAGCAGCTTGAGCAGGGCGGACACTGAAGCTTTCTTT
TRBJ2-7 NA NA TRBV28 CASSLPDKTYEQYF TGTGCCAGCAGTTTGCCGGACAAGACCTACGAGCAGTACTTC
TRBJ2-4 few NA TRBV5-1 CASSLIGRGGNIQYF TGCGCCAGCAGCTTGATAGGGCGGGGCGGAAACATTCAGTACTTC
TRBJ1-1 once NA TRBV5-1 CASREQGKRTFF TGCGCCAGCCGTGAGCAGGGGAAAAGGACTTTCTTT
TRBJ2-1 NA NA TRBV20-1 CSASLPAAYNEQFF TGCAGTGCTAGCCTTCCGGCGGCCTACAATGAGCAGTTCTTC
TRBJ1-2 few NA TRBV7-2 CASSFTAGYGYTF TGTGCCAGCAGCTTTACCGCGGGATATGGCTACACCTTC
TRBJ1-5 NA NA TRBV6-2/TRBV6-3 CASSLRGGSNQPQHF TGTGCCAGCAGCCTGCGAGGGGGGAGCAATCAGCCCCAGCATTTT
TRBJ2-7 NA TRBD2 TRBV4-3 CASSQDRGGGGQLYEQYF TGCGCCAGCAGCCAAGATCGTGGCGGGGGGGGACAACTCTACGAGCAGTACTTC
TRBJ2-5 few NA TRBV4-2 CASRGVSQETQYF TGTGCCAGCAGGGGCGTATCACAAGAGACCCAGTACTTC
TRBJ1-6 few NA TRBV18 CASSPSYRESPLHF TGTGCCAGCTCACCATCGTATAGAGAGTCACCCCTCCACTTT
TRBJ2-1 NA TRBD2 TRBV29-1 CSVEDAGGSSSYNEQFF TGCAGCGTTGAAGATGCGGGGGGGTCGAGCTCCTACAATGAGCAGTTCTTC
TRBJ2-5 few NA TRBV7-9 CASSVSPKETQYF TGTGCCAGCAGCGTTAGCCCGAAAGAGACCCAGTACTTC
TRBJ1-1 NA NA TRBV6-1 CASSGSWGAFF TGTGCCAGCAGTGGTTCATGGGGAGCTTTCTTT
TRBJ2-5 NA NA TRBV14 CASSKLAPQETQYF TGTGCCAGCAGCAAACTAGCCCCACAAGAGACCCAGTACTTC
TRBJ1-1 NA NA TRBV30 CAWNPYEEAFF TGTGCCTGGAATCCGTATGAGGAAGCTTTCTTT